The present T cell receptor beta chain was sequenced within a study of regulatory T cells in long-lasting Graves disease. CDR3 size: 14 residues. The V gene end was trimmed by 2 bases and the J gene end by 3 bases; junction bases not matched to a gene: 3. In germline, CDR1 is MNHNS, CDR2 SASEGT. Specified time point: persistent/refractory GD, antithyroid drugs over 5 years with positive TRAb. Scientists built the TCR library using RNA that was extracted from PBMCs. The authors diagnosed Graves' disease using American Thyroid Association guidelines. Study-level points and caveats: Persistent disease exhibited a predilection for TRBV28, TRBJ1-2 and TRBJ2-5.

Arm-PCR of CDR3 regions and iRepertoire HTBI primers were the basis on which TCR beta libraries were built. In the authors' workflow: The samples included approximately 60 TRBV and over 13 TRBJ segments. TCRdb redid the calling of the multiplex PCR reads with MiXCR, one entry per CDR3 protein. TCRdb assigned the V and J calls; the authors' analysis was not used. The repertoire includes hundreds of thousands of distinct CDR3 sequences, around 30% of them detected once, and roughly 46% sits in the top ten. On this clonotype: The target antigen is unknown.

Source: peripheral blood mononuclear cells (PBMCs), taken when the disease was refractory, from a patient treated with antithyroid drugs. The source is a female donor with Graves disease. The chain links TRBV6-1 to TRBJ2-7; TRBD2 matches 8 bases. CDR3: CASSESGRNYEQYF. The CDR3 region has the DNA TGTGCCAGCAGTGAAAGCGGGAGAAACTACGAGCAGTACTTC.